The T cell receptor beta chain under discussion was sequenced for a study of blood T cells in healthy people across ages. For the second PCR, which ran for roughly 6 to 12 cycles, a sample-barcoded 5' primer and a J-beta primer mix were used. TCRdb reanalysed the 5' RACE reads using MiXCR and keeps one entry per CDR3 protein. The table includes roughly 1.5 million distinct CDR3 sequences, approximately 39% detected once. This clonotype was seen a handful of times. The draw of peripheral blood yielded about 9.4 milliliters from each donor. Per sample, no less than 5 micrograms of total RNA were extracted. The germline V gene has CDR1 LNHNV and CDR2 YYDKDF (reference sequence). V dropped 2 bases and J dropped 4 bases, with 3 bases sitting between them. This CDR3 has 12 amino acids.

The chain is built from TRBV15 and TRBJ1-5; D unclear. The material sequenced was blood. The receptor was derived from a woman aged 18 to 35 in good health. In DNA, the CDR3 is TGTGCCACCAGCAGACCGAATCAGCCCCAGCATTTT. Translating it yields CATSRPNQPQHF.